This TCR beta chain was identified during a study of blood T cell repertoires in COVID-19. Across the whole study: Samples came from the United States, Italy and Spain, spanning acute and convalescent COVID-19. From T cells, B-cell-depleted T cells, or PBMCs came the material, which was cDNA or gDNA.

This clone was recorded only once. Participant ages covered 18 to 89 years across about two dozen US areas. Original processing notes: Amplification from reference gene primers served as the basis for estimated nucleated cell counts. TCRdb's copy holds only in-frame clones and misses some; the assay was immunoSEQ multiplex PCR. For V, J and clone size, that table is used; D and trimming come from the DNA. Of about 230,000 clones detected, 88% appear once; the ten largest clones hold roughly 2.3%. Sequenced material: PBMCs or T cells enriched from blood (not recorded which). The sequence came from a woman aged 40 to 50 with acute COVID-19.

The CDR3 nucleotides are TGTGCCAGCAGCGCGGGACAGGGGGTAAACATTCAGTACTTC. Its protein product is CASSAGQGVNIQYF. The chain recombines TRBV7-4 with TRBJ2-4; 11 bases are shared with TRBD1. CDR3 length equals 14 residues. Germline V CDR1 and CDR2: SGHVT, SQSDAQ. The V gene end was trimmed by 5 bases and the J gene end by 6 bases; junction bases not matched to a gene: 3.